The TCR beta chain under discussion was sequenced for a study of Ad26.COV2.S vaccination and SARS-CoV-2 variants. Turning to the study itself: Donor was in the COV1001 Ad26.COV2.S trial arm.

As for treatment: roughly 20 received Ad26.COV2.S at low or high dose, single or two shots; about five received placebo; per-sample allocation not given. The samples date from day 63 after the first vaccine or placebo injection. Adults aged 18-55 years in Boston included the donor. Participants' vaccine, an Ad26 vector, delivered Wuhan-strain SARS-CoV-2 spike. This CDR3 has 14 amino acids. Trimming stripped 0 bases from V and 7 bases from J, with 12 bases between. Sequencing was performed with immunoSEQ multiplex PCR; in TCRdb, only in-frame clones are kept and a portion is missing. The sample records roughly 700,000 clones, approximately 88% being singletons.

The clonotype was recovered from a person aged 18 to 65 who received the Ad26.COV2.S COVID-19 vaccine or a placebo. The sequences come from peripheral blood, collected in a trial of Ad26.COV2.S vaccine versus placebo. The chain recombines TRBV23-1 with TRBJ1-2; no clear D. TRBV23-1 has ORF status, its function being uncertain. CDR3: CASSQSFRTCGYTF. Written as DNA, the CDR3 is TGCGCCAGCAGTCAATCCTTCAGAACCTGTGGCTACACCTTC.